This paragraph reports one T cell receptor (beta chain). Its antigen is not yet known. No clone much larger than this one lies a single base away; base qualities are absent. Trimming at the junction amounts to 1 base on V and 4 bases on J, and the germline ends lie 16 bases apart. Its CDR3 holds 16 amino acids, cysteine through phenylalanine. The DNA shown is the 48-base CDR3, in frame from base 1. The germline V gene gives CDR1 as MGHRA and CDR2 as YSYEKL. Donors were 39 systemically healthy Caucasian individuals from Russia aged roughly 6 to 90 years. Each donor gave around 9.8 milliliters of peripheral blood, collected into EDTA-treated Vacutainer tubes. PBMCs were isolated by Ficoll-Paque density-gradient centrifugation, with at least 6 million obtained per sample. Total RNA, at least 6 micrograms per sample, was extracted from PBMCs with Trizol reagent. For every donor, flow cytometry on a PBMC aliquot measured the percentage of naive CD45RAhigh/CD27high T cells.

The sample belongs to a study of blood T cells in healthy people across ages (dated by TCRdb to between 2014 and 2017). With respect to the entire study: In model experiments, template switching captured roughly one uniquely barcoded TCR beta cDNA molecule for every two T cells. Donors were grouped into four age groups: young (average roughly 15 years), middle-aged (39), aged (around 62) and long-lived (about 90). For two donors (one aged 18 to 29 and one aged 80 or older), the study analyzed two additional independent replicas of 1 million unique cDNA reads from the same blood draw. To avoid experimental bias, donors of different ages were randomly spread across the sequencing lanes. Using deep sequencing normalized with unique cDNA molecular identifiers, the study measured how TCR beta repertoire diversity changes with age.

Overall results and qualifications from the work: Because the CMV infection status of the donors was unknown, age-related changes in expanded clonotypes may potentially have been confounded. A strong correlation was found between observed TCR beta diversity and the percentage of naive T cells measured by flow cytometry. As age increased, observed TCR beta diversity per million T cells dropped in a roughly linear way, and a significant reduction was already evident by age 40. Estimates of total diversity based on one million sequenced T cells were regarded as lower bounds and as underestimates. Compared with the aged group, the long-lived group had more naive CD4+ T cells, fewer expanded clones and increased TCR diversity, suggesting age selection. Because profiling used bulk unsorted PBMCs, naive and antigen-experienced compartments could not be compared conclusively.

Library preparation was by 5' RACE. For sequencing, an Illumina HiSeq 2500 was employed. A second about 6 to 11 cycle PCR used a sample-barcoded 5' primer and a J-beta primer mix. A template-switch 5' adaptor carrying 12 random nucleotides introduced a unique molecular identifier onto each TCR beta cDNA molecule. At least 2.5 million CDR3-containing paired-end reads were obtained from each sample. All of the RNA was converted into first-strand cDNA using the Mint cDNA synthesis kit, with a TRBC-specific oligonucleotide serving as the primer. All cDNA was treated with uracil-DNA glycosylase and then went through a first 18-cycle PCR with the universal primers M1SS and BC2_uni_R. On the authors' methods: Normalization of each sample was performed by random selection of 1 million high-quality reads, each carrying a distinct molecular identifier. Reads with shared molecular identifiers were discarded instead of being binned into consensus sequences. CDR3 identification, clonotype clustering and error correction used MiTCR with a Q25 quality threshold and the strictest error-elimination algorithm. A nonparametric unseen species model with Euler transformation was used to estimate lower-bound total TCR beta diversity. TCRdb cleaned the public reads at Q25 with fastp, built clones with MiXCR and kept in-frame beta chains. Rows with one shared CDR3 protein collapse into an entry with the most common genes and DNA. TCRdb's processing, not the study's, gives the V and J calls here. The sample data list 450,000 to 700,000 distinct CDR3 sequences, and about 25% of these were observed just once. Around 18% of the sample is taken by the ten largest.

The chain employs TRBV4-1 and TRBJ1-2; no D gene call is confident. The TCR was taken from a woman aged 70-85 years in good health. The sample comprised blood. In nucleotides, the sequence is TGCGCCAGCAGCCAAGCGTGGGAACCGACGGTCTATGGCTACACCTTC. Translated, this gives CASSQAWEPTVYGYTF.